The 11 T cell receptor beta chains in this list originate from one sample, sequenced in a study of T cell repertoires in cytomegalovirus infection. TCRdb passed the reads through MiXCR, listing each CDR3 protein once. The sample lists a few hundred thousand distinct CDR3 sequences; more than 8% were seen once. Sequences were obtained from PBMCs. The source of these receptors is a human donor in good health (CMV status not recorded). Some clones in this sample may be carry-over from other donors' samples.

The rearrangement joins TRBV6-2 or TRBV6-3 to TRBJ1-1, with D unclear. V lost 8 bases, J lost 1 base, and 8 bases lay in between. The CDR3 covers 12 residues. Germline CDR1 reads MNHEY; CDR2 reads SVGEGT. Written as DNA, the CDR3 is TGTGCCAGCGGACGGGCGAACACTGAAGCTTTCTTT. It specifies CASGRANTEAFF.

Ten or more counts support this clonotype. This chain links TRBV6-2 or TRBV6-3 with TRBJ2-7; D is unclear. CDR1 and CDR2 (germline): MNHEY, SVGEGT. V shed 5 bases and J shed 2 bases, with 4 bases lying between them. This CDR3 comprises 11 residues. CDR3 region: CASSQAYEQYF. CDR3 bases: TGTGCCAGCAGTCAAGCCTACGAGCAGTACTTC.

The table lists this clonotype with many counts. The chain joins TRBV12-3 or TRBV12-4 to TRBJ2-7, with 7 bases matching TRBD1. The CDR3 runs to 13 residues. Trimming at V came to 5 bases and at J to 8 bases, leaving 9 bases not matched to a gene. CDR3 residues: CASSPGPGQKQYF. The CDR3, as DNA: TGTGCCAGCAGTCCGGGGCCGGGACAGAAGCAGTACTTC.

This clonotype was counted many times. The chain couples TRBV7-2 to TRBJ2-1, with TRBD2 matching 16 bases. CDR3 size: 16 residues. Germline V CDR1 and CDR2: SGHTA, FQGNSA. J lost 9 bases, V lost 4 bases, and 6 bases had no gene match. CDR3 in DNA: TGTGCCAGCAGCTCGCCGGGACTAGCGGGGGGGCGTGAGCAGTTCTTC. It yields the protein CASSSPGLAGGREQFF.

In this sample, this clonotype turned up a few times. V and J are TRBV25-1 and TRBJ2-1; D possibly corresponds to TRBD1 (6 bases). The CDR3 length is 14 residues. Germline assignment: CDR1 MGHDK and CDR2 SYGVNS. V was cut by 0 bases and J by 9 bases, with 12 bases left in between. CDR3 sequence reads: CASSEYRGIGEQFF. CDR3 sequence (DNA): TGTGCCAGCAGTGAATATAGGGGGATAGGTGAGCAGTTCTTC.

This clonotype was observed at least ten times. The rearrangement links TRBV12-3 or TRBV12-4 to TRBJ1-4; no firm D call. V was clipped by 3 bases and J by 0 bases, with 11 bases between them. The CDR3 sequence is 16 residues long. This CDR3 is CASSFRPRATNEKLFF. CDR3 DNA: TGTGCCAGCAGTTTCCGACCGAGGGCAACTAATGAAAAACTGTTTTTT.

Note on this clonotype: Possible read error: a much larger clone is one base away. This sequence joins TRBV7-2 and TRBJ2-1; tentatively, D is TRBD1 (6 bases). Germline V gene data show CDR1 as SGHTA and CDR2 as FQGNSA. CDR3 length: 12 amino acids. V lost 4 bases and J lost 9, with 10 bases in between. CDR3 nucleotides: TGTGCCAGCAGCTCTCAGGGGACTGAGCAGTTCTTC. The encoded protein is CASSSQGTEQFF.

This clonotype was picked up a small number of times. This chain's CDR3 is CASSPAIGETNEKLFF. The DNA for the CDR3 is TGTGCCAGCTCACCCGCCATAGGGGAAACTAATGAAAAACTGTTTTTT. The V gene is TRBV18, the J gene TRBJ1-4; tentative D call: TRBD1 (5 bases). Germline CDR1 is KGHSH and CDR2 is LQKENI. V lost 3 bases, J lost 1 base, and 12 bases lay in between. CDR3 length: 16 amino acids.

The chain carries TRBV28 and TRBJ2-5, with 9 nucleotides matching TRBD2. Trimming cost V 8 bases and J 1 base; bases outside gene matches: 11. The CDR3 spans 16 residues. Germline CDR1 is MDHEN and CDR2 is SYDVKM. The CDR3 loop reads CASEHGASGVQETQYF. The CDR3 nucleotides read TGTGCCAGCGAGCACGGGGCTAGCGGGGTCCAAGAGACCCAGTACTTC.

This clonotype was observed a handful of times. The chain combines TRBV20-1 with TRBJ2-7; 10 bases map to TRBD1. Germline CDR1 reads DFQATT; CDR2 reads SNEGSKA (reference sequence). The CDR3 totals 14 residues. J lost 2 bases, V lost 6 bases, and 7 bases had no gene match. Here the CDR3 reads CSAIRQGATYEQYF. The CDR3 DNA reads as TGCAGTGCGATAAGACAGGGGGCCACCTACGAGCAGTACTTC.

Many counts were recorded for this clonotype. The chain is built from TRBV7-9 and TRBJ2-7, with D perhaps matching TRBD2 (6 bases). V gave up 2 bases and J gave up 2 bases, with 10 bases separating them. The germline CDR1 and CDR2 sequences are SEHNR and FQNEAQ (reference sequence). CDR3 length: 14 residues. This CDR3 is CASSLIADPYEQYF. CDR3 in DNA: TGTGCCAGCAGCTTAATAGCGGACCCCTACGAGCAGTACTTC.